Given below is one TCR beta chain in context. Its antigen is not known. Trimming left V 3 bases short and J 2 bases short, with 8 bases between. This CDR3 is built from 14 residues. This sample stems from a study of neurological immune-mediated disorders. Stored at -80 C, 2 million PBMCs were the source of the unsorted libraries. Study-wide results and limits: Multiple sclerosis patients had less TCR clonal expansion than even healthy controls, unlike HTLV-1-associated myelopathy. CDR3 amino acid sequences of expanded clones were not shared across subjects, a result suggesting private repertoires in all groups.

The cDNA was synthesized by 5'RACE incorporating 10-nucleotide random UMIs. MiXCR, applied by TCRdb to the 5' RACE reads, yields one record per CDR3 protein. The sample holds about 43,000 distinct CDR3 sequences, roughly 12% seen once. The chain joins TRBV12-3 or TRBV12-4 to TRBJ1-5, with no clear D. This clonotype originated in a female donor in good health. Source material: PBMCs. CDR3 DNA: TGTGCCAGCAGTTTTAGGTCTGGCAATCAGCCCCAGCATTTT. Encoded protein: CASSFRSGNQPQHF.